Listed below are T cell receptor beta chains from one sample, sequenced in a study of shared clonotypes between healthy human individuals. Clones were read by immunoSEQ multiplex PCR, and TCRdb kept only the in-frame ones, dropping some. The sample consists of about 490,000 clones, less than 80% of them appearing once. The specimen sequenced was PBMCs. The receptors here all came from a woman aged 35 to 49 in good health. Some clones in this sample may be carry-over from other donors' samples. CDR3s include the opening cysteine and the closing phenylalanine or tryptophan. The D gene is left open where the match is weak. The size field is filled for only some rows; it gives once, few, many or a size class.

TRBJ2-7 | TRBV5-1 | - | TRBD1 | TGCGCCAGCAGCCCCGGGACAGGGAGGCACGAGCAGTACTTC | CASSPGTGRHEQYF
TRBJ1-1 | TRBV5-4 | - | - | TGTGCCAGCAGCCCCCATGGGGGGCAGGCTGAAGCTTTCTTT | CASSPHGGQAEAFF
TRBJ1-1 | TRBV28 | - | - | TGTGCCAGCAACCTAGGGGGGGCCTTAAGGAACACTGAAGCTTTCTTT | CASNLGGALRNTEAFF
TRBJ2-3 | TRBV2 | - | TRBD2 | TGTGCCAGCAGTAGACTAGCGGGAGATACGCAGTATTTT | CASSRLAGDTQYF
TRBJ2-6 | TRBV7-3 | - | - | TGTGCCAGCAGCACCCAAACAGGGAGAGGGGCCAACGTCCTGACTTTC | CASSTQTGRGANVLTF
TRBJ2-3 | TRBV6-1 | - | TRBD1 | TGTGCCAGCAGAACGGACAGGGGATGGGATACGCAGTATTTT | CASRTDRGWDTQYF
TRBJ2-3 | TRBV5-1 | - | TRBD2 | TGCGCCAGCAGCTCCGCCGCGGGAGGGGCGACAGATACGCAGTATTTT | CASSSAAGGATDTQYF
TRBJ1-5 | TRBV28 | once | - | TGTGCCAGCAGTTTGGGTCAGAGCAATCAGCCCCAGCATTTT | CASSLGQSNQPQHF
TRBJ1-2 | TRBV19 | few | - | TGTGCCAGTAGTATTGGGGCTTACCGGGCATCCTCCTATGGCTACACCTTC | CASSIGAYRASSYGYTF
TRBJ1-1 | TRBV18 | - | - | TGTGCCAGCTCACCAGTGGAGACTGAAGCTTTCTTT | CASSPVETEAFF
TRBJ2-6 | TRBV7-3 | - | - | TGTGCCAGCAGCCTTGACGGCTCTGGGGCCAACGTCCTGACTTTC | CASSLDGSGANVLTF
TRBJ2-7 | TRBV7-8 | once | TRBD1 | TGTGCCAGCAGCCCCGACAGGGTGCCCCCCTACGAGCAGTACTTC | CASSPDRVPPYEQYF
TRBJ2-3 | TRBV7-9 | - | TRBD1 | TGTGCCAGCAGCCCGGGACAGGGCATAGATACGCAGTATTTT | CASSPGQGIDTQYF
TRBJ1-5 | TRBV5-4 | - | - | TGTGCCAGCAGCTTGGGGGACATTAGCAATCAGCCCCAGCATTTT | CASSLGDISNQPQHF
TRBJ2-7 | TRBV30 | - | TRBD2 | TGTGCCTGGAGTCGTCAGGGCGGGGGCTACGAGCAGTACTTC | CAWSRQGGGYEQYF
TRBJ1-5 | TRBV9 | - | - | TGTGCCAGCAGCGTCCGGGACAGCAATCAGCCCCAGCATTTT | CASSVRDSNQPQHF
TRBJ1-2 | TRBV28 | - | - | TGTGCCAGCAGTTTCGCAGGGGCCGACCTCCGTTATGGCTACACCTTC | CASSFAGADLRYGYTF